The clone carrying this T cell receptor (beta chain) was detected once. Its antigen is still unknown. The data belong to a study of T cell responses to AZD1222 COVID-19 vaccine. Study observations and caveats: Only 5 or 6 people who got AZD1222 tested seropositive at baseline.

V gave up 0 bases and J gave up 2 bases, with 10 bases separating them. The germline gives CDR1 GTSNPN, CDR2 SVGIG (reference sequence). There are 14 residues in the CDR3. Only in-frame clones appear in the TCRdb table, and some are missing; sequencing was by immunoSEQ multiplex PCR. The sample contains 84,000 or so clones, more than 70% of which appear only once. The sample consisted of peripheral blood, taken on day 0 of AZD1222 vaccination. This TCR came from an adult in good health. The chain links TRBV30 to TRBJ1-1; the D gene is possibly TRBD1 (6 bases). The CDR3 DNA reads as TGTGCCTGGAGTGTAGGGGGGCAAAACACTGAAGCTTTCTTT. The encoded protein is CAWSVGGQNTEAFF.